These 9 T cell receptor beta chains were sequenced from one sample in a study of blood T cell repertoires in COVID-19. Data came from immunoSEQ multiplex PCR; TCRdb stores just in-frame clones and leaves some out. The sample carries almost 250,000 clones, around 89% recorded once. The specimen sequenced was PBMCs or T cells enriched from blood (not recorded which). The receptor set was obtained from a woman in her thirties who had recovered from COVID-19.

This clone was observed once. This same CDR3 is encoded by further DNA sequences in the sample. V and J are TRBV9 and TRBJ1-6, with D unclear. Germline assignment: CDR1 SGDLS and CDR2 YYNGEE. V dropped 0 bases and J dropped 0 bases, with 7 bases sitting between them. The length of the CDR3 is 16 residues. DNA of the CDR3: TGTGCCAGCAGCGTAGGCTGGAGCTCCTATAATTCACCCCTCCACTTT. Its protein is CASSVGWSSYNSPLHF.

The rearrangement uses TRBV11-3 and TRBJ2-3; D may be TRBD2 (5 bases). Trimming pared 1 base from V and 2 bases from J, leaving 10 bases between. CDR3 length: 15 amino acids. Germline V gives CDR1 SGHNT, CDR2 YENEEA. The CDR3, as DNA: TGTGCCAGCAGCTTAGGGACTGTCGACACAGATACGCAGTATTTT. Translation gives CASSLGTVDTDTQYF.

The rearrangement joins TRBV4-3 to TRBJ2-1, with D unclear. Per germline, CDR1 LGHNA and CDR2 YSLEER. CDR3 length: 14 amino acids. V lost 4 bases and J 8 bases, leaving 15 bases between the germline ends. CDR3 coding DNA: TGCGCCAGCAGCCCGCAACTACCGTTCGATGAGCAGTTCTTC. Residues: CASSPQLPFDEQFF.

The V and J genes are TRBV28 and TRBJ1-3; 7 bases map to TRBD1. Trimming cost V 8 bases and J 0 bases; bases outside gene matches: 7. The length of the CDR3 is 15 residues. Germline CDR1 MDHEN, CDR2 SYDVKM. The CDR3 region has the DNA TGTGCCAGCGCCCAGGGGGAGAGCTCTGGAAACACCATATATTTT. Translating it yields CASAQGESSGNTIYF.

This clone has just one count. The chain carries TRBV5-1 and TRBJ2-2; 8 nucleotides match TRBD2. Germline V gene data show CDR1 as SGHRS and CDR2 as YFSETQ. Trimming at V came to 6 bases and at J to 5 bases, leaving 9 bases not matched to a gene. This CDR3 contains 15 residues. CDR3 coding DNA: TGCGCCAGCATGGGGCGGGAGGATAATACCGGGGAGCTGTTTTTT. Translated, it gives CASMGREDNTGELFF.

In DNA form, the CDR3 reads TGTGCCTGGAGTGGAGGTGACACTGAAGCTTTCTTT. It specifies CAWSGGDTEAFF. V usage is TRBV30 and J usage is TRBJ1-1; D not certain. Trimming took 1 base from V and 3 from J, leaving 6 bases between them. CDR3 size: 12 residues. Germline V gene lookup returns CDR1 GTSNPN and CDR2 SVGIG (reference sequence).

This rearrangement joins TRBV29-1 to TRBJ2-5, with TRBD1 matching 8 bases. The ends lost 1 base at V and 4 bases at J; junction bases unmatched: 2. CDR1 and CDR2 (germline): SQVTM, ANQGSEA. The CDR3 length is 13 residues. For the CDR3, the DNA is TGCAGCGTTGAAGGCACAGGGGGAGAGACCCAGTACTTC. It specifies CSVEGTGGETQYF.

This clone has a single count. The rearrangement links TRBV7-3 to TRBJ2-2; no reliable D call. V was trimmed by 7 bases and J by 1 base, leaving 4 bases between them. The CDR3 is made up of 12 amino acids. In germline, CDR1 is SGHTA, CDR2 FQGTGA. The CDR3 spells CASTGNTGELFF. The CDR3 DNA follows: TGTGCCAGCACGGGGAACACCGGGGAGCTGTTTTTT.

The CDR3 is CAISELARRDYEQYF. Here the CDR3 DNA reads TGTGCCATCAGTGAGTTAGCACGCAGGGACTACGAGCAGTACTTC. This chain links TRBV10-3 with TRBJ2-7, with D tentatively TRBD1 (5 bases). The V and J ends lost 1 base and 3 bases respectively, with 13 bases between them. This CDR3 is 15 amino acids long. Germline CDR1 ENHRY, CDR2 SYGVKD.